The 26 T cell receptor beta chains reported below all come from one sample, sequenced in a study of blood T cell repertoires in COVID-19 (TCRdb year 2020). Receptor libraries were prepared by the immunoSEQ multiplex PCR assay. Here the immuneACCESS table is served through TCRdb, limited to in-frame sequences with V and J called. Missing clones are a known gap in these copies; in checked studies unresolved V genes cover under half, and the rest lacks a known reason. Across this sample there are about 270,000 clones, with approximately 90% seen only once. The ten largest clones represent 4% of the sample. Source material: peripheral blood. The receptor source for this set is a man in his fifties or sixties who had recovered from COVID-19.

CDR3 nucleotides: TGTGCCAGCAGCAAAATACAGGGGGCCGAGCAGTACTTC. Translation: CASSKIQGAEQYF. The gene calls are TRBV7-6 and TRBJ2-7; TRBD1 aligns across 9 bases. The CDR3 has 13 amino acids. Unmatched junction bases numbered 5, after V lost 5 bases and J lost 6 bases. CDR1 is SGHVS, CDR2 FNYEAQ, per germline.

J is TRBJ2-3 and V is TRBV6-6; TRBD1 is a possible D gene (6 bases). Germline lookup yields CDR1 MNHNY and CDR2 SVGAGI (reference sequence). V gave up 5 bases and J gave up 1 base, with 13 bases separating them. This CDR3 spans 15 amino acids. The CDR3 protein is CASSVTGLGTDTQYF. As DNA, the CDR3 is TGTGCCAGCAGTGTAACAGGGTTGGGCACAGATACGCAGTATTTT.

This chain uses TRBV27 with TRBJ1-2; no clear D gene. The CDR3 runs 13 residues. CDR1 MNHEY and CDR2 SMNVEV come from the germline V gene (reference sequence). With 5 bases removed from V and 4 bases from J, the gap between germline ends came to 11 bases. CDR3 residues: CASSHSGSYGYTF. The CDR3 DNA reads TGTGCCAGCAGTCACTCAGGTTCCTATGGCTACACCTTC.

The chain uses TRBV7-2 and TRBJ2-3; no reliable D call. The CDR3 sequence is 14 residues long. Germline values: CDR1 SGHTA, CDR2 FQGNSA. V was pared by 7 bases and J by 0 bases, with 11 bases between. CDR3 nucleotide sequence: TGTGCCAGCAACGTACAGCCTAGCACAGATACGCAGTATTTT. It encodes CASNVQPSTDTQYF.

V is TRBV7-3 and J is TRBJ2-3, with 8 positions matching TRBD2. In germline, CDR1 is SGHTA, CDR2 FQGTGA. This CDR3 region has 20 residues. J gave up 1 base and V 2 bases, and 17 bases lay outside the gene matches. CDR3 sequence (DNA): TGTGCCAGCAGCTTACGACCCTCGACGATAGCGGGGCCCGGCACAGATACGCAGTATTTT. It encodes CASSLRPSTIAGPGTDTQYF. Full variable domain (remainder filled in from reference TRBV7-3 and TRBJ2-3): GAGVSQTPSNKVTEKGKYVELRCDPISGHTALYWYRQSLGQGPEFLIYFQGTGAADDSGLPNDRFFAVRPEGSVSTLKIQRTERGDSAVYLCASSLRPSTIAGPGTDTQYFGPGTRLTVL.

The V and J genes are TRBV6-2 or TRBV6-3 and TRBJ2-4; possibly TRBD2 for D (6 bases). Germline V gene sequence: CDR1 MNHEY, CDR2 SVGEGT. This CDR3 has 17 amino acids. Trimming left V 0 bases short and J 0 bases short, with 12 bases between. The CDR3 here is CASSYSSSEIAKNIQYF. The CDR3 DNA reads TGTGCCAGCAGTTACTCGTCTAGCGAGATAGCCAAAAACATTCAGTACTTC.

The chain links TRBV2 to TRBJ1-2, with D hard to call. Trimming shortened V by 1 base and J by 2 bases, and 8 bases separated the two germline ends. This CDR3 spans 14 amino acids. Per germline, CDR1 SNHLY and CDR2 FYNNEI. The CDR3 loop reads CASSEEDKNYGYTF. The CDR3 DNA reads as TGTGCCAGCAGTGAAGAAGACAAGAACTATGGCTACACCTTC.

CDR3 residues: CASSMGQFTGELFF. Here the CDR3 DNA reads TGTGCCAGTAGTATGGGCCAGTTCACCGGGGAGCTGTTTTTT. This rearrangement joins TRBV19 to TRBJ2-2; no firm D call. In germline, CDR1 is LNHDA, CDR2 SQIVND (reference sequence). V lost 3 bases, J lost 4 bases, and 9 bases lay in between. The CDR3 length is 14 residues.

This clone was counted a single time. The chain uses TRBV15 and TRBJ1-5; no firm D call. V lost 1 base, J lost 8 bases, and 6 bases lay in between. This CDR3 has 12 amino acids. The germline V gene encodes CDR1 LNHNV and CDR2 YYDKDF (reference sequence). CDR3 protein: CATSRGTEPQHF. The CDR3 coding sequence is TGTGCCACCAGCAGAGGTACAGAGCCCCAGCATTTT. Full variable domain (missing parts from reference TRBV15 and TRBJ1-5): DAMVIQNPRYQVTQFGKPVTLSCSQTLNHNVMYWYQQKSSQAPKLLFHYYDKDFNNEADTPDNFQSRRPNTSFCFLDIRSPGLGDTAMYLCATSRGTEPQHFGDGTRLSIL.

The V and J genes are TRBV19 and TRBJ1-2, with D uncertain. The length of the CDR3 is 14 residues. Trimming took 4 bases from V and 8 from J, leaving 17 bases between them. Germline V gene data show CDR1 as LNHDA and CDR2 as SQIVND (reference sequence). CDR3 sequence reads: CASSTPPRGNGYTF. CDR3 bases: TGTGCCAGTAGTACCCCCCCCCGAGGGAACGGCTACACCTTC.

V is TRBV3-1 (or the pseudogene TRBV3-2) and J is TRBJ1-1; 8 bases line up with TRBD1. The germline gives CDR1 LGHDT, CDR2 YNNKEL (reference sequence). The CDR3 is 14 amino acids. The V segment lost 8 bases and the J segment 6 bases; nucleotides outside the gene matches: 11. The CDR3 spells CASSRTGRTPEAFF. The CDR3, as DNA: TGTGCCAGCTCGCGGACAGGGCGTACCCCTGAAGCTTTCTTT.

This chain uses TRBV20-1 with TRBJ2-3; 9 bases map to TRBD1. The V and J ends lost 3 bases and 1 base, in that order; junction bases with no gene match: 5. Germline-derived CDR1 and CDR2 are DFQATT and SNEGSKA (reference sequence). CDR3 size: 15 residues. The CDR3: CSASHRDRGTDTQYF. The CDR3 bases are TGCAGTGCTAGTCACCGGGACAGGGGCACAGATACGCAGTATTTT.

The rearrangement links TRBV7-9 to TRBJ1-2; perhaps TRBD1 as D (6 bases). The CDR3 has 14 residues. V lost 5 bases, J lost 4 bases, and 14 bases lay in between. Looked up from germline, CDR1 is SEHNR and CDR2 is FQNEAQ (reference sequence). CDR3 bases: TGTGCCAGCAGCATCGATACAGGGTTCTATGGCTACACCTTC. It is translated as CASSIDTGFYGYTF.

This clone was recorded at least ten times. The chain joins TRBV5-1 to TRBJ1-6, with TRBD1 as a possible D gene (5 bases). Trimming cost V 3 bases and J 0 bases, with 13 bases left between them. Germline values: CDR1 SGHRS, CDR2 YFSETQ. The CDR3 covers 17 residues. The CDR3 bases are TGCGCCAGCAGCTCGACAGTTTCCAGCTCCTATAATTCACCCCTCCACTTT. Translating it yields CASSSTVSSSYNSPLHF. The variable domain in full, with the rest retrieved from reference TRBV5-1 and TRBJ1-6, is KAGVTQTPRYLIKTRGQQVTLSCSPISGHRSVSWYQQTPGQGLQFLFEYFSETQRNKGNFPGRFSGRQFSNSRSEMNVSTLELGDSALYLCASSSTVSSSYNSPLHFGNGTRLTVT.

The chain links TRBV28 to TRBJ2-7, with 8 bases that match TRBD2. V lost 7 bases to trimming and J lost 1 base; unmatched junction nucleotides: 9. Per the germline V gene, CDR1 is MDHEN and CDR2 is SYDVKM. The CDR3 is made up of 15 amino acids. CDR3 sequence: CASTGSGVGSYEQYF. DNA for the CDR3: TGTGCCAGCACCGGTAGCGGGGTAGGATCCTACGAGCAGTACTTC.

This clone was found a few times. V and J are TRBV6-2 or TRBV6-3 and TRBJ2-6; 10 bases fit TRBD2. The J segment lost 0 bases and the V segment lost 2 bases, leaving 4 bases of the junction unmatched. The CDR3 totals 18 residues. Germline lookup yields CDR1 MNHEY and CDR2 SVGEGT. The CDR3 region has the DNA TGTGCCAGCAGTTACGTACTAGCGGGATACTCTGGGGCCAACGTCCTGACTTTC. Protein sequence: CASSYVLAGYSGANVLTF.

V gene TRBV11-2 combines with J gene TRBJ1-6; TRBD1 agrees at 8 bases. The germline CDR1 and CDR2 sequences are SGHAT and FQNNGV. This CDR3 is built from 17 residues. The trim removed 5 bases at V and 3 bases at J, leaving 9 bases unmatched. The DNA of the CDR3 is TGTGCCAGCAGCACGGGACAGGCCGTCATCTATAATTCACCCCTCCACTTT. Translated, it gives CASSTGQAVIYNSPLHF.

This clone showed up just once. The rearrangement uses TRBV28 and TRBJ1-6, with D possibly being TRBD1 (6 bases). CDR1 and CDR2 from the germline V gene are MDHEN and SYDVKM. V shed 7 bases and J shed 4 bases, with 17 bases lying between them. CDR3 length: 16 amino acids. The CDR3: CASTIGGGSYNSPLHF. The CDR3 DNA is TGTGCCAGCACCATAGGGGGGGGATCATATAATTCACCCCTCCACTTT. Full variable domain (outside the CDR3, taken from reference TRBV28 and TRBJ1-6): DVKVTQSSRYLVKRTGEKVFLECVQDMDHENMFWYRQDPGLGLRLIYFSYDVKMKEKGDIPEGYSVSREKKERFSLILESASTNQTSMYLCASTIGGGSYNSPLHFGNGTRLTVT.

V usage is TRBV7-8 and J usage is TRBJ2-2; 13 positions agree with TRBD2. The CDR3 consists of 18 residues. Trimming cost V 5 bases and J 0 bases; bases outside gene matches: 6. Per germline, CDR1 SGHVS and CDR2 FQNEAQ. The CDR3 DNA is TGTGCCAGCAGCAAACTAGCGGGGGGGTTCGCGAACACCGGGGAGCTGTTTTTT. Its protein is CASSKLAGGFANTGELFF. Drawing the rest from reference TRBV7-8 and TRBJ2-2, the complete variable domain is GAGVSQSPRYKVAKRGQDVALRCDPISGHVSLFWYQQALGQGPEFLTYFQNEAQLDKSGLPSDRFFAERPEGSVSTLKIQRTQQEDSAVYLCASSKLAGGFANTGELFFGEGSRLTVL.

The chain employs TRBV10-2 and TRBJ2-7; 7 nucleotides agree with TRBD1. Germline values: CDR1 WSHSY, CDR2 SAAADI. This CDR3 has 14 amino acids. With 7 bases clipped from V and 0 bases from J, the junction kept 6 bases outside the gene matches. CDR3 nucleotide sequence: TGCGCCAGCACCCTGACAGGGAGCTCCTACGAGCAGTACTTC. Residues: CASTLTGSSYEQYF.

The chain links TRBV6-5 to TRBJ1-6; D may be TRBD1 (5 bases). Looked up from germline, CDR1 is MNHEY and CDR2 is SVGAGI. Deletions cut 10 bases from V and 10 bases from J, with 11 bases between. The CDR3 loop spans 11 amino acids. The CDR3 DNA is TGTGCCACTAGGGGAGGCTCACCCCTCCACTTT. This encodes CATRGGSPLHF.

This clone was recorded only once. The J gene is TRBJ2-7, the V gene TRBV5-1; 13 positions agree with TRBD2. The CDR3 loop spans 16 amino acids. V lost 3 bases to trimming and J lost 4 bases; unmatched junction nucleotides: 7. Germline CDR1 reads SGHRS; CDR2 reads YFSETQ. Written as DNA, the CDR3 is TGCGCCAGCAGCTACTGGACTAGCGGGGGTACTTACGAGCAGTACTTC. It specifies CASSYWTSGGTYEQYF.

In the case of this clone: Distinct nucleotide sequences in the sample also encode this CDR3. The CDR3 reads CASSPPRTGDPSYNSPLHF. The DNA for the CDR3 is TGTGCCAGCTCACCACCGAGGACAGGGGATCCCTCCTATAATTCACCCCTCCACTTT. The chain employs TRBV18 and TRBJ1-6, with 9 bases aligning to TRBD1. The V segment lost 0 bases and the J segment 0 bases; nucleotides outside the gene matches: 6. The CDR3 length is 19 residues. Germline assignment: CDR1 KGHSH and CDR2 LQKENI.

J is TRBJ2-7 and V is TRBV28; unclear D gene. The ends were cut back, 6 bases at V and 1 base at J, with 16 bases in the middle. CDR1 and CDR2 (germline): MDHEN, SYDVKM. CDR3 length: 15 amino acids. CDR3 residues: CASSPINRSSYEQYF. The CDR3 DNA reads TGTGCCAGCAGCCCTATCAACAGATCATCCTACGAGCAGTACTTC.

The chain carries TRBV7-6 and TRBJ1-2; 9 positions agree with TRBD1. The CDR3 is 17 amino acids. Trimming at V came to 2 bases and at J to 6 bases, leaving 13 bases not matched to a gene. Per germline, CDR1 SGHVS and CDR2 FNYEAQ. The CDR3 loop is CASSLFPGQGLKDGYTF. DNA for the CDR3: TGTGCCAGCAGCTTATTCCCGGGACAGGGACTAAAGGATGGCTACACCTTC. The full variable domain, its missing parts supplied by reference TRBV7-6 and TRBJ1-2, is GAGVSQSPRYKVTKRGQDVALRCDPISGHVSLYWYRQALGQGPEFLTYFNYEAQQDKSGLPNDRFSAERPEGSISTLTIQRTEQRDSAMYRCASSLFPGQGLKDGYTFGSGTRLTVV.

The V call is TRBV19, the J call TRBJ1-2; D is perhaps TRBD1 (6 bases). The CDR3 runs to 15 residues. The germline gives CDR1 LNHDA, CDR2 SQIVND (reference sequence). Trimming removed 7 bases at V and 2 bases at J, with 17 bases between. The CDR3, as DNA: TGTGCCAGTACCTCAGGGGCGGCAGGGAACTATGGCTACACCTTC. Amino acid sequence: CASTSGAAGNYGYTF. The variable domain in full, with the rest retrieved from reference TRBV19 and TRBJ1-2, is DGGITQSPKYLFRKEGQNVTLSCEQNLNHDAMYWYRQDPGQGLRLIYYSQIVNDFQKGDIAEGYSVSREKKESFPLTVTSAQKNPTAFYLCASTSGAAGNYGYTFGSGTRLTVV.